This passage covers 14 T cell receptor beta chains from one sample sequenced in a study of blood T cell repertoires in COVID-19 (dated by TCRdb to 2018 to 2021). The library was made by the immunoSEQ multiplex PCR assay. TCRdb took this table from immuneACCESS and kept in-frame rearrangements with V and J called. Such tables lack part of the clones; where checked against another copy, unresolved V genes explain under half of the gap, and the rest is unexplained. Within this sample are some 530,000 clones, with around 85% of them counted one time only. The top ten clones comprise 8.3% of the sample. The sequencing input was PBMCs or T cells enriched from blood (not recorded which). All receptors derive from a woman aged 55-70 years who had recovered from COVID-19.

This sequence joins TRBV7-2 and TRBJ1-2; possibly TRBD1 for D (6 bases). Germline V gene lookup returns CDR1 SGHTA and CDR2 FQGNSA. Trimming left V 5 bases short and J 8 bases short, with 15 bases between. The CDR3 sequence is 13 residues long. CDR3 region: CASSRDTSGGYTF. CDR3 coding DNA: TGTGCCAGCAGCAGGGACACTTCTGGGGGCTACACCTTC.

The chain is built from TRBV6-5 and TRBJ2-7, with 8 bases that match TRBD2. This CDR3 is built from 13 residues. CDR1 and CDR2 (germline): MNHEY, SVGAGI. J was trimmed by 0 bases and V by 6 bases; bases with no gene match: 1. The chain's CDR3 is CASRGLASYEQYV. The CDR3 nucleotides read TGTGCCAGCAGAGGACTAGCCTCCTACGAGCAGTACGTC.

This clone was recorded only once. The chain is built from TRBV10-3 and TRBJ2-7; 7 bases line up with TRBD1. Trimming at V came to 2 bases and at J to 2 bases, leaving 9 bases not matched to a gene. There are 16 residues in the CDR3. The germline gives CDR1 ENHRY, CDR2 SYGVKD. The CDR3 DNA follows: TGTGCCATCAGTGAGGTGAATAAGGGGGCGACCTACGAGCAGTACTTC. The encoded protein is CAISEVNKGATYEQYF.

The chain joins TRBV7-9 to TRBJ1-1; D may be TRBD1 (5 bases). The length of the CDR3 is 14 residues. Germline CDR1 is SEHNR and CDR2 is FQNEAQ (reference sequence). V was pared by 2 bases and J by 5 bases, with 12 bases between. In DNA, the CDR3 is TGTGCCAGCAGCTTAAGGGGCGCGGGGACTGAAGCTTTCTTT. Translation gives CASSLRGAGTEAFF.

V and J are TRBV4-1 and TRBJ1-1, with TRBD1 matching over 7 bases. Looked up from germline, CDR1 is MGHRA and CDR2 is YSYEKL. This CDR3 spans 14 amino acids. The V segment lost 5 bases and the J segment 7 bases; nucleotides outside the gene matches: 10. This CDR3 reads CASSLQPTGSEAFF. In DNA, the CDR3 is TGCGCCAGCAGCTTACAACCGACAGGGAGTGAAGCTTTCTTT.

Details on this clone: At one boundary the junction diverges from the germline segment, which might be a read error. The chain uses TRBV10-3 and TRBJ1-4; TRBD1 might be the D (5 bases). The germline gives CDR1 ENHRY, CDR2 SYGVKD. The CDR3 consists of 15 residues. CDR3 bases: TGTGCCATCAGTGAGCGGGGGGGTTCTAACGAAAAACTGTTTTTT. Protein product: CAISERGGSNEKLFF.

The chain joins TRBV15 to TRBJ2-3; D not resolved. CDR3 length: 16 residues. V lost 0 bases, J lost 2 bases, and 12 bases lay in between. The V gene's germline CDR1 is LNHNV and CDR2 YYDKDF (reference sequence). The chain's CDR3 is CATSRDLTTLTDTQYF. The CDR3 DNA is TGTGCCACCAGCAGAGATCTAACTACTCTCACAGATACGCAGTATTTT.

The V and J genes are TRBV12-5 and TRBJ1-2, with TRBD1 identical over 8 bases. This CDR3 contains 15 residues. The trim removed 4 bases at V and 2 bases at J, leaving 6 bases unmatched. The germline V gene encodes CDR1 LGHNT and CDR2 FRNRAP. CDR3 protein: CASGSPNRGNYGYTF. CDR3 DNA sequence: TGTGCTAGTGGTTCGCCTAACAGGGGGAACTATGGCTACACCTTC.

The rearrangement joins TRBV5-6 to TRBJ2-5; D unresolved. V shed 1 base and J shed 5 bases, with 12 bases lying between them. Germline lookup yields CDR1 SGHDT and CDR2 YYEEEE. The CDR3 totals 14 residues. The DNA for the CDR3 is TGTGCCAGCAGCTTGTACCAGCCCAGGGAGACCCAGTACTTC. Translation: CASSLYQPRETQYF.

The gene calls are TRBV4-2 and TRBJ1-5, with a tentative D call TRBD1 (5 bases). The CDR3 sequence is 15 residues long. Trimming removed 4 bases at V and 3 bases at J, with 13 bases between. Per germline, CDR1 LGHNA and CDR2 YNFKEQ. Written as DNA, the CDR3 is TGTGCCAGCAGCCCCTCCCCCAGGGACAATCAGCCCCAGCATTTT. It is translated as CASSPSPRDNQPQHF.

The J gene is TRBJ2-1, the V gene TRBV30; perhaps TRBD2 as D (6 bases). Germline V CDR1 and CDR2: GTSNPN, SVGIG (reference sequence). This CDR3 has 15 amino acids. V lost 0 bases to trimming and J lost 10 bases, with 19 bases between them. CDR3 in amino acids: CAWSVLLEPRGEQFF. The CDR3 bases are TGTGCCTGGAGTGTACTTTTGGAGCCTCGGGGGGAGCAGTTCTTC.

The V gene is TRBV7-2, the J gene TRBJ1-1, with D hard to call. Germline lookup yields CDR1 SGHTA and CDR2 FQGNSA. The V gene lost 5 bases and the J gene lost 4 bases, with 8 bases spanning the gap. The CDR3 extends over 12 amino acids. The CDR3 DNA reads TGTGCCAGCAGCCTATCCCGCACTGAAGCTTTCTTT. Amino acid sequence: CASSLSRTEAFF.

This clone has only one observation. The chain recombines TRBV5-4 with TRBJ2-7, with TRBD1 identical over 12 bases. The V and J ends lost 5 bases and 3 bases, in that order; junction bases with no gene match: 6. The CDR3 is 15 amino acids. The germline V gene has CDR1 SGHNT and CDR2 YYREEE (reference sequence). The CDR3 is CASSPGTGGLYEQYF. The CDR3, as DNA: TGTGCCAGCAGTCCCGGGACAGGGGGCCTCTACGAGCAGTACTTC.

CDR3 nucleotides: TGCGCCAGCAGCCGTACAGGGGGACCGTACAATGAGCAGTTCTTC. Its translation: CASSRTGGPYNEQFF. The chain recombines TRBV5-1 with TRBJ2-1; 8 nucleotides line up with TRBD1. With 4 bases clipped from V and 4 bases from J, the junction kept 7 bases outside the gene matches. The V gene's germline CDR1 is SGHRS and CDR2 YFSETQ. This CDR3 spans 15 amino acids.